This is a list of T cell receptor beta chains from one sample in a study of CD4 T cells in relation to SARS-CoV-2 and coronaviruses. These receptors have no known antigen. Sequenced by immunoSEQ multiplex PCR; TCRdb stores in-frame clones only, minus some. Here the sample spans roughly 14,000 clones, about 73% being singletons. Sequencing used CD4+ T cells from PBMCs, cultured in vitro. The receptors were sampled from a human donor in good health. CDR3s include the opening cysteine and the closing phenylalanine or tryptophan. The D gene is left open where the match is weak. Clone size is not always given. Where it is, it says once, few, many or a class for expanded clones.

-	TRBV2	-	TRBJ2-5	TGTGCCAGCAGTGGGATACAAGAGACCCAGTACTTC	CASSGIQETQYF
-	TRBV19	-	TRBJ2-6	TGTGCCAGTAGTAAGCTGATTCGGGTCGGCTCTGGGGCCAACGTCCTGACTTTC	CASSKLIRVGSGANVLTF
TRBD2	TRBV9	-	TRBJ2-1	TGTGCCAGCAGCGTAGCGGTAGCGGGAGGGCCTGGGGGTGAGCAGTTCTTC	CASSVAVAGGPGGEQFF
-	TRBV24-1	-	TRBJ2-3	TGTGCCACCACAGGTCGGGGGGATACGCAGTATTTT	CATTGRGDTQYF
-	TRBV7-3	-	TRBJ2-2	TGTGCCAGCAGCGGCGGTCCTGGGACATCCGGGGAGCTGTTTTTT	CASSGGPGTSGELFF
-	TRBV7-9	-	TRBJ1-4	TGTGCCAGCAGCTTGCGAACAGGGCCCGGTGGGGATGAAAAACTGTTTTTT	CASSLRTGPGGDEKLFF
-	TRBV24-1	-	TRBJ2-3	TGTGCCACCAGTTTGGGGACGGAAAGCACAGATACGCAGTATTTT	CATSLGTESTDTQYF
TRBD2	TRBV2	-	TRBJ2-3	TGTGCCAGCAGAACTAGCGCCAGCACAGATACGCAGTATTTT	CASRTSASTDTQYF
TRBD2	TRBV3-1/TRBV3-2	-	TRBJ2-5	TGTGCCAGCAGCCTTCGGACTAGCGGGGTGGGAGAGACCCAGTACTTC	CASSLRTSGVGETQYF
TRBD1	TRBV5-1	-	TRBJ2-1	TGCGCCAGCACCACCGGGACAGGGGATTACAATGAGCAGTTCTTC	CASTTGTGDYNEQFF
-	TRBV7-3	-	TRBJ2-2	TGTGCCAGCAGCTTATCGAGAGGGCAAGGCGGGGAGCTGTTTTTT	CASSLSRGQGGELFF
-	TRBV19	few	TRBJ2-5	TGTGCCAGTAGTATAGGTGGGAGCCAAGAGACCCAGTACTTC	CASSIGGSQETQYF
-	TRBV18	once	TRBJ2-1	TGTGCCAGCTCACCACTGAGGAGCTCCTACAATGAGCAGTTCTTC	CASSPLRSSYNEQFF
-	TRBV2	few	TRBJ2-7	TGTGCCAGCAGTGTAAGCATCTACGAGCAGTACTTC	CASSVSIYEQYF
-	TRBV15	-	TRBJ1-1	TGTGCCACCTACGAGGAAAAGAACACTGAAGCTTTCTTT	CATYEEKNTEAFF
-	TRBV6-5	-	TRBJ2-1	TGTGCCAGCAGTTACCTCCTAGCGTCCTACAATGAGCAGTTCTTC	CASSYLLASYNEQFF
-	TRBV19	-	TRBJ1-2	TGTGCCAGTAGTCGAGACAGCAACTATGGCTACACCTTC	CASSRDSNYGYTF
-	TRBV19	-	TRBJ1-2	TGTGCCTTGGGCGTCGGACCTTATGGCTACACCTTC	CALGVGPYGYTF
-	TRBV6-5	-	TRBJ1-5	TGTGCCAGCAGTTACTCGAGTACCAGCGGTGGGGCCCAGCATTTT	CASSYSSTSGGAQHF
-	TRBV4-2	-	TRBJ2-3	TGTGCCAGCAGCCAAGAAACGGGAGTGGGTACAGATACGCAGTATTTT	CASSQETGVGTDTQYF
TRBD1	TRBV19	-	TRBJ1-5	TGTGCCAGTAGTCGTGGGACAGAATATAGCAATCAGCCCCAGCATTTT	CASSRGTEYSNQPQHF
TRBD2	TRBV5-3	-	TRBJ2-7	TGTGCCAGAAGCTTGATCGGACTAGCGGGAGGGCTCGTGGACGAGCAGTACTTC	CARSLIGLAGGLVDEQYF
-	TRBV11-2	-	TRBJ1-2	TGTGCCAGCAGCTTATCGGACGGGAACTATGGCTACACCTTC	CASSLSDGNYGYTF
-	TRBV19	-	TRBJ2-1	TGTGCCAGTAGTCTTGTATCGGGGAATGAGCAGTTCTTC	CASSLVSGNEQFF
-	TRBV10-3	-	TRBJ2-5	TGTGCCATCAGTGAGACCCCGACGGGCCAAGGGGGGACCCAGTACTTC	CAISETPTGQGGTQYF
-	TRBV28	-	TRBJ2-7	TGTGCCAGCAGCCATAACCCCGGGACGCATTTCTCCTACGAGCAGTACTTC	CASSHNPGTHFSYEQYF
TRBD1	TRBV6-1	-	TRBJ2-3	TGTGCCAGCAGTGATCCCAGGACAGGGGATACGCAGTATTTT	CASSDPRTGDTQYF
TRBD2	TRBV28	-	TRBJ2-7	TGTGCCAGCAGTTTAGGTTCTTTGTGGGGACTAGAACGGGTCGGCGAGCAGTACTTC	CASSLGSLWGLERVGEQYF